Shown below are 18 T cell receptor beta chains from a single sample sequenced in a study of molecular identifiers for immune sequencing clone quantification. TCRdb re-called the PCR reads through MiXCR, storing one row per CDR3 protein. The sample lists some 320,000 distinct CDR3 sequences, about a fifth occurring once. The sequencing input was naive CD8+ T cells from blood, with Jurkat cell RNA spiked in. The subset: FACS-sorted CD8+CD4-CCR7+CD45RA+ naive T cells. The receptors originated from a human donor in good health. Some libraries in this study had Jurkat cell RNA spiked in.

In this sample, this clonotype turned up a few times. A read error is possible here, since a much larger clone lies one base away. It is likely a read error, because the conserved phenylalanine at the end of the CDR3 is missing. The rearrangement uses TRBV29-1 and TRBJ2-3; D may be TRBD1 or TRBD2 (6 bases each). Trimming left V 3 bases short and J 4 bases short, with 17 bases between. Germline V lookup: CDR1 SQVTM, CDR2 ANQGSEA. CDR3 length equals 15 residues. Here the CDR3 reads CSVDFKGGSADTQYL. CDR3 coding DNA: TGCAGCGTTGACTTTAAGGGGGGCAGTGCAGATACGCAGTATCTT.

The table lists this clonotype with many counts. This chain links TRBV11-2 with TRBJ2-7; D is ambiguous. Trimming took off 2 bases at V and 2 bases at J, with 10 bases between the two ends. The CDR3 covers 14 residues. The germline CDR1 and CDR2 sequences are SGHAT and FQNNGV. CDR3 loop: CASSLSGEAYEQYF. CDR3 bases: TGTGCCAGCAGCTTATCGGGTGAGGCCTACGAGCAGTACTTC.

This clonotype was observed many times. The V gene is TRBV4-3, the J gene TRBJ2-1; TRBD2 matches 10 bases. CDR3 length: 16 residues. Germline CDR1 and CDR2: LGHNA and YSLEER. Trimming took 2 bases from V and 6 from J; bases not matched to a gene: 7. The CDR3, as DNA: TGCGCCAGCAGCCAAAGCAGCGGGGGGGCTGGCAATGAGCAGTTCTTC. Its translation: CASSQSSGGAGNEQFF.

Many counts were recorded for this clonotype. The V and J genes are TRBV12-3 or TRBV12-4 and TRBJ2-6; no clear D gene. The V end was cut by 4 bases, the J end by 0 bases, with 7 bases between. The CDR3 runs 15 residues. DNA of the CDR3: TGTGCCAGCAGTTGGCTGGCCTCTGGGGCCAACGTCCTGACTTTC. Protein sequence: CASSWLASGANVLTF.

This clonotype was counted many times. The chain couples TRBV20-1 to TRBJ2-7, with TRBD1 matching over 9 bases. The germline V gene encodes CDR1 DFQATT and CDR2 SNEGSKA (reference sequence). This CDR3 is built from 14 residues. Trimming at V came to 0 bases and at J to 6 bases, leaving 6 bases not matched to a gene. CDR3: CSARDLGTGFEQYF. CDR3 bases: TGCAGTGCTAGAGATCTGGGGACAGGGTTCGAGCAGTACTTC.

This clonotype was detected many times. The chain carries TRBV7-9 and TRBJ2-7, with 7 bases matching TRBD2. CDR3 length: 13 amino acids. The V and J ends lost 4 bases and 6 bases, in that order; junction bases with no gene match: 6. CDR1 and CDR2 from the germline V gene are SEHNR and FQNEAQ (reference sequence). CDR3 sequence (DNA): TGTGCCAGCAGCTATGCGGGAGCGGCCGAGCAGTACTTC. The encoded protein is CASSYAGAAEQYF. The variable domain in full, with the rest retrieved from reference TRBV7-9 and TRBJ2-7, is DTGVSQNPRHKITKRGQNVTFRCDPISEHNRLYWYRQTLGQGPEFLTYFQNEAQLEKSRLLSDRFSAERPKGSFSTLEIQRTEQGDSAMYLCASSYAGAAEQYFGPGTRLTVT.

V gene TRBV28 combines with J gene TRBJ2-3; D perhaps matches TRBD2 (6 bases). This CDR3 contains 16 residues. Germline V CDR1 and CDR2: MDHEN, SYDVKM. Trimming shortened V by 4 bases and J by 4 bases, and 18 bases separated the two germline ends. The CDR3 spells CASSSPGGKGADTQYF. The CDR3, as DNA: TGTGCCAGCAGTTCCCCCGGCGGGAAAGGCGCAGATACGCAGTATTTT.

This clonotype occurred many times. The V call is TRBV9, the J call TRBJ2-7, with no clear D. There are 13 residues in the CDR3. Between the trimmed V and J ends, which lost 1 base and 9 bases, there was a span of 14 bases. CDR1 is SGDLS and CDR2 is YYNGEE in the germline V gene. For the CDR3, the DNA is TGTGCCAGCAGCGTAACCGCAACCGCCGGGCAGTACTTC. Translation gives CASSVTATAGQYF.

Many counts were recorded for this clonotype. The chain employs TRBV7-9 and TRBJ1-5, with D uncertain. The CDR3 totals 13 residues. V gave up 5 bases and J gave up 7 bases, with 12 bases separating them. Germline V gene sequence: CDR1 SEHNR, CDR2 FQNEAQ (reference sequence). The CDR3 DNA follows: TGTGCCAGCAGCCCTAGTCCCCTCCAGCCCCAGCATTTT. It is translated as CASSPSPLQPQHF.

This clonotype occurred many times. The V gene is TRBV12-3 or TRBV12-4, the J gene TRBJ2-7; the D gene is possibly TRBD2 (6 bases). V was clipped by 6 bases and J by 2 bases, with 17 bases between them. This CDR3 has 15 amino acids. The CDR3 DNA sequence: TGTGCCAGCAGGGGGGGTATCGGTGGGACCTACGAGCAGTACTTC. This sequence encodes CASRGGIGGTYEQYF.

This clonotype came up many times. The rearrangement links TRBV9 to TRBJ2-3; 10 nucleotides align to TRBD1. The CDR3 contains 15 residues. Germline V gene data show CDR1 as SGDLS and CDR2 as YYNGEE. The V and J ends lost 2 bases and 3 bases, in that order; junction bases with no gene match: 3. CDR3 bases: TGTGCCAGCAGCGTTGGGACAGGGGTGACAGATACGCAGTATTTT. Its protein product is CASSVGTGVTDTQYF.

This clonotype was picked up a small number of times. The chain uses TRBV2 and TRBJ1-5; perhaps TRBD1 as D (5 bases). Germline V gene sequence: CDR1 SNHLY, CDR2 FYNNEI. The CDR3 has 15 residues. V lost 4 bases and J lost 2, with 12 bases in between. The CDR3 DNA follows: TGTGCCAGCAGTGGATGGGGGGTCGGCAATCAGCCCCAGCATTTT. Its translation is CASSGWGVGNQPQHF.

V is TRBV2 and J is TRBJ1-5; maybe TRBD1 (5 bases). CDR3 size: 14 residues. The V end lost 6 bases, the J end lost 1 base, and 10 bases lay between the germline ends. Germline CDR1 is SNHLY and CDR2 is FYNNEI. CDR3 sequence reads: CASRLTESNQPQHF. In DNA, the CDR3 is TGTGCCAGCAGGTTGACAGAAAGCAATCAGCCCCAGCATTTT.

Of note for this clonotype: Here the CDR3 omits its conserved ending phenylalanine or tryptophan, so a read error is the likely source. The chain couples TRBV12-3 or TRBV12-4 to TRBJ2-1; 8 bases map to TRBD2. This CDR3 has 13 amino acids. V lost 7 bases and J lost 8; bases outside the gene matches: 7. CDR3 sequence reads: CASKDSGSYEQFL. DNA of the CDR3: TGTGCCAGCAAAGACAGCGGGAGTTATGAGCAGTTCCTC.

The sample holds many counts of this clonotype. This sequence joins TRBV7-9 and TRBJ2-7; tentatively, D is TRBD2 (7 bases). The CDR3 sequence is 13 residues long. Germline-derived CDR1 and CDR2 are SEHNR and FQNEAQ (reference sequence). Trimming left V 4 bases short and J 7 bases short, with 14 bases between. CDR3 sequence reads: CASSSGRQGEQYF. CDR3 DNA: TGTGCCAGCAGCTCCGGGAGGCAGGGGGAGCAGTACTTC.

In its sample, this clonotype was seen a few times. CDR3 protein: CASSSSGGLYNEQFF. DNA for the CDR3: TGTGCCAGCAGTTCGAGCGGGGGGCTATACAATGAGCAGTTCTTC. This chain joins TRBV6-2 or TRBV6-3 and TRBJ2-1, with TRBD2 matching over 9 bases. In germline, CDR1 is MNHEY, CDR2 SVGEGT. Germline trimming cut 4 bases from V and 4 bases from J; bases unmatched to any gene: 5. This CDR3 comprises 15 residues.

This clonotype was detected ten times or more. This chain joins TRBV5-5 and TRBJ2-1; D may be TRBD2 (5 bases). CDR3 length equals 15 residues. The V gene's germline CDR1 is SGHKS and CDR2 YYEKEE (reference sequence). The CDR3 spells CATSDGMDSYNEQFF. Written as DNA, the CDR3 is TGTGCGACAAGTGACGGGATGGACTCCTACAATGAGCAGTTCTTC.

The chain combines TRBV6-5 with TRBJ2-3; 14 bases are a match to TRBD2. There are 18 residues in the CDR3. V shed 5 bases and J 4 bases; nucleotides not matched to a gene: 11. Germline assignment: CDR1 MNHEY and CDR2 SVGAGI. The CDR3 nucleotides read TGTGCCAGCAGTCTCCATCAGCCGGGACTAGCGGGAGCAGATACGCAGTATTTT. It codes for CASSLHQPGLAGADTQYF.